This T cell receptor (beta chain) was found in a study of vaccination effects on CD4 cells after COVID-19 (dated by TCRdb to the early 2020s). About the full investigation: Each participant got two doses of an mRNA SARS-CoV-2 vaccine, either BNT162b2 or mRNA-1273. In both COVID-19 convalescent patients and infection-naive vaccine recipients, the study compared SARS-CoV-2 spike-specific CD4+ TCR repertoires from before mRNA vaccination with those from after it. Altogether, around eleven COVID-19 convalescent patients and a handful of SARS-CoV-2-naive healthy vaccine recipients made up the full study. The Oncomine TCR Beta short-read assay on an Illumina iSeq 100 was used to sequence cultures from other donors in the study. Broader findings and caveats from the paper: Only a small number of convalescent patients were included, and no early post-infection timepoints were available, which limited the study. At late post-vaccination timepoints, both infection-induced and vaccine-induced clones showed marked clonal contraction, consistent with waning T cell responses. In healthy vaccine recipients, vaccine-induced clones were almost all SARS-CoV-2 mono-reactive, with only 1 of 255 being cross-reactive with common cold coronaviruses.

V was cut back by 3 bases and J by 8 bases, leaving a gap of 22 bases between them. The germline V gene (reference sequence) supplies CDR1 GTSNPN and CDR2 SVGIG. Measured from the cysteine to the phenylalanine, the CDR3 is 15 residues long. Just the 45-base CDR3 DNA is kept, in frame starting at base 1. The ViraFEST assay stimulated PBMC with viral peptide pools and then used TCR sequencing to identify antigen-specific CD4+ T cell clonotypes by expansion. After about 10 days of culture, CD4+ T cells were isolated with the EasySep CD4+ T cell isolation kit. Healthy vaccine recipients had no prior SARS-CoV-2 infection, confirmed by negative nucleocapsid antibodies before and after vaccination. Roughly 1.9 million PBMC per well were cultured with approximately 10 ug/ml peptides in IMDM containing about 5% human AB serum, roughly 9.5 IU/ml IL-2 and gentamicin. On days 3 and 7, half of the culture medium was replaced with fresh IL-2-containing medium. Unless noted otherwise, every peptide stimulation condition was cultured in triplicate wells. Using Ficoll-Paque Plus gradient centrifugation, PBMC were separated from whole blood and then either used fresh or cryopreserved at -140C. The overlapping peptide pools covered the spike proteins of SARS-CoV-2 as well as those of the common cold coronaviruses HCoV-NL63, HCoV-OC43 and HCoV-229E. Genomic DNA was extracted from cultured CD4+ T cells with the QIAamp micro DNA kit.

With regard to this clone: The target of this receptor is not known. No qualities accompany the bases; no much larger clone lies one base away.

The protocol used for the library was the immunoSEQ multiplex PCR assay. DNA from the cultured and isolated CD4+ T cells underwent TCR beta CDR3 sequencing. In the source study's methods: Non-productive TCR sequences were removed, reads were trimmed to the CDR3 region, and CDR3s of at least 7 amino acids were retained. Antigen-specific clonotypes were identified with the MANAFEST web app by comparing expansion in peptide wells against reference cultures. Positive clones required FDR<0.05 expansion versus reference and all other wells, odds ratio above 5, and frequency above 0.1% in two replicate wells. Clonotypes significantly expanded in SARS-CoV-2 spike wells and in at least one common cold coronavirus spike condition were defined as cross-reactive. Levenshtein distance calculated with the stringdist R package was used to assess CDR3 similarity, and unrooted trees were constructed with ape in R 3.6.1. Held by TCRdb, this immuneACCESS table contains in-frame sequences only and omits some clones. Under half of the omission traces to an unresolved V gene where checked; the cause of the rest is unknown. For V, J and clone size, that table is used; D and trimming come from the DNA. The sample table holds roughly 41,000 clones, of which around 68% were seen once. About a quarter of the sample goes to the ten largest clones.

The specimen was CD4+ T cells from PBMCs cultured with HCoV-OC43 spike peptides, collected before COVID-19 vaccination. Interpreted using the paper, the cell subset or site label stands for: HCoV-OC43 spike overlapping peptide pool stimulation. The sequence was obtained from a human donor who received a COVID-19 vaccine. The sequence joins TRBV30 to TRBJ1-2; there is no confident call for the D gene. CDR3 protein: CAWSPLGPVFQGYTF. DNA sequence: TGTGCCTGGAGCCCCCTAGGGCCGGTCTTTCAAGGCTACACCTTC.